One T cell receptor beta chain is described in this entry. The CDR3 end is not reached by the read, which stops 3 residues before it; the germline J gene fills it in. The V and J ends lost 2 bases and 2 bases, in that order; junction bases with no gene match: 8. The V gene's germline CDR1 is MNHNS and CDR2 SASEGT. The CDR3 is 16 amino acids. The sample comes from a study of T cells in women clearing cervical HPV infection. Study context: Case blood was drawn when the lesion was first found; control blood after infection became undetectable.

Profiling relied on immunoSEQ multiplex PCR, and the TCRdb table lists in-frame clones only, not all of them. This table holds about 48,000 clones. Sequences were obtained from blood buffy coat. The rearrangement joins TRBV6-1 to TRBJ2-7; 8 bases are a match to TRBD2. The origin of this receptor is a woman between 18 and 69 years old with a cervical HPV16 infection that either progressed to CIN3+ or cleared (not recorded which). The CDR3 reads CASSELSGSYPYEQYF. CDR3 bases read: TGTGCCAGCAGTGAACTGAGCGGGAGTTATCCCTACGAG.